This TCR beta chain stems from a study of blood T cell repertoires in COVID-19. Study as a whole: Acute-phase and convalescent COVID-19 samples originated in the United States, Italy and Spain. Sample material is recorded as cDNA or gDNA derived from T cells, B-cell-depleted T cells, or PBMCs.

Per the study methods: Reference gene primer amplification gave nucleated cell count estimates. Sequencing used immunoSEQ multiplex PCR; TCRdb keeps in-frame clones, though not all of them. V, J and clone size derive from that table, while D and trimming were established from the DNA sequence. The sample records tens of thousands of clones, around 78% being singletons. The CDR3 is 17 residues long. V was clipped by 6 bases and J by 1 base, with 22 bases between them. Looked up from germline, CDR1 is GTSNPN and CDR2 is SVGIG (reference sequence). This TCR came from a human donor in a cohort sampled during active COVID-19. The sample was peripheral blood. The chain uses TRBV30 and TRBJ1-5; the D gene is possibly TRBD1 (5 bases). The CDR3 nucleotides are TGTGCCTGTACCAAGGGTGGAGGGGTTGCGAGCAATCAGCCCCAGCATTTT. Translation gives CACTKGGGVASNQPQHF.